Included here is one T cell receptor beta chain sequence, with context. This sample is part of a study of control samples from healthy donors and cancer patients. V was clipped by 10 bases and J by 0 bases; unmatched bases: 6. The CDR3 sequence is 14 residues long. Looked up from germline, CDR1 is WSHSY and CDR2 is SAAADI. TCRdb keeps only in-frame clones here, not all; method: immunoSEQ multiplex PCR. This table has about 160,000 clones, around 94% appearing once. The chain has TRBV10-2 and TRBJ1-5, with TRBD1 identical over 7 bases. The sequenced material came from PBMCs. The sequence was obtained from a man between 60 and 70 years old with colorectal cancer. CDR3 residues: CATLDRVSNQPQHF. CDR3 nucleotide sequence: TGCGCCACCCTTGACAGGGTTAGCAATCAGCCCCAGCATTTT.